The clone carrying this T cell receptor (beta chain) has just a few counts. Its antigen is unknown. The data are from a study of CD8 T cells in ankylosing spondylitis. Study conclusions and caveats: The authors reported significant enrichment of disease-linked clones in matched ankylosing spondylitis synovial fluid.

It was by quantitative 5'-RACE with molecular barcodes that TCR beta libraries were made. TCRdb ran MiXCR on the 5' RACE reads and lists one entry per CDR3 protein. Of 250,000 to 300,000 distinct CDR3 sequences in the sample, approximately 20% were seen once. This CDR3 comprises 14 residues. Per the germline V gene, CDR1 is KGHDR and CDR2 is SFDVKD. The V end lost 5 bases, the J end lost 4 bases, and 11 bases lay between the germline ends. The receptor's source is a male donor with ankylosing spondylitis or in good health (not recorded which). The sample taken for sequencing was blood, either unsorted or a sorted T cell fraction (not recorded which). V usage is TRBV24-1 and J usage is TRBJ1-5; D is possibly TRBD1 (5 bases). As DNA, the CDR3 is TGTGCCACCAGTGGCCAGACAGAAAATCAGCCCCAGCATTTT. The encoded protein is CATSGQTENQPQHF.